One sample yielded the 24 T cell receptor beta chains listed below, sequenced in a study of cytomegalovirus exposure and HLA in healthy donors (dated by TCRdb to the late 2010s). Receptor amplification or capture employed the immunoSEQ multiplex PCR assay. The multiplex PCR relied on a mix of 60 forward primers for TCR Vbeta segments and 13 reverse primers for TCR Jbeta segments. TCRdb carries this immuneACCESS record with in-frame sequences only. Its versions omit some clonotypes, under half of them owing to an unresolved V gene in the studies checked, with the rest unexplained. Present in this sample are about 160,000 clones, approximately 80% of which were seen just once. The ten largest clones represent roughly 4.7% of the sample. The specimen sequenced was PBMCs. These receptors all come from a man aged 30 to 39 in good health and CMV-seronegative.

This chain joins TRBV18 and TRBJ2-7; TRBD2 agrees at 9 bases. CDR1 is KGHSH and CDR2 is LQKENI in the germline V gene. The CDR3 contains 13 residues. The J segment lost 2 bases and the V segment lost 6 bases, leaving 2 bases of the junction unmatched. CDR3 coding DNA: TGTGCCAGCTCCCCTAGCGGGACCTACGAGCAGTACTTC. The encoded protein is CASSPSGTYEQYF.

The chain couples TRBV19 to TRBJ2-6; 7 bases map to TRBD1. J gave up 0 bases and V 7 bases, and 9 bases lay outside the gene matches. The CDR3 sequence is 17 residues long. CDR1 and CDR2 from the germline V gene are LNHDA and SQIVND (reference sequence). The CDR3 region is CASTWGQLVSGANVLTF. The CDR3 nucleotides are TGTGCCAGTACCTGGGGACAGTTAGTCTCTGGGGCCAACGTCCTGACTTTC.

This clone showed up just a few times. The rearrangement links TRBV7-9 to TRBJ1-5, with D perhaps TRBD1 (6 bases). The germline V gene encodes CDR1 SEHNR and CDR2 FQNEAQ (reference sequence). The CDR3 runs to 13 residues. V lost 5 bases, J lost 11 bases, and 16 bases lay in between. The CDR3 sequence is CASSPGTGSAQHF. CDR3 DNA: TGTGCCAGCAGCCCCGGCACAGGGAGCGCCCAGCATTTT.

CDR3 loop: CASSISAGEETQYF. CDR3 nucleotides: TGTGCCAGCAGTATATCAGCGGGAGAAGAGACCCAGTACTTC. The J gene is TRBJ2-5, the V gene TRBV5-6, with 8 bases fitting TRBD2. The CDR3 totals 14 residues. Germline CDR1 is SGHDT and CDR2 is YYEEEE. Losses at the gene ends were 5 bases for V and 3 bases for J; bases not matched to a gene: 6.

This clone turned up a few times. CDR3 sequence reads: CASSSGTSYNSPLHF. CDR3 coding DNA: TGTGCCAGCAGTTCCGGGACTTCCTATAATTCACCCCTCCACTTT. V is TRBV28 and J is TRBJ1-6; possible D gene TRBD1, 5 bases. Germline V gene lookup returns CDR1 MDHEN and CDR2 SYDVKM. V lost 4 bases, J lost 1 base, and 8 bases lay in between. The CDR3 is 15 residues long.

This clone appeared a single time. J is TRBJ1-1 and V is TRBV4-1; 7 nucleotides line up with TRBD1. Trimming took 4 bases from V and 7 from J; bases not matched to a gene: 3. The CDR3 runs 12 residues. Per the germline V gene, CDR1 is MGHRA and CDR2 is YSYEKL. The CDR3 here is CASSPHRGEAFF. In nucleotides, the CDR3 is TGCGCCAGCAGCCCTCACAGGGGTGAAGCTTTCTTT.

The rearrangement links TRBV19 to TRBJ2-7; D is possibly TRBD2 (5 bases). Trimming left V 3 bases short and J 5 bases short, with 20 bases between. The CDR3 runs 16 residues. Germline loops: CDR1 LNHDA, CDR2 SQIVND (reference sequence). The CDR3 sequence: CASSMGMASPRDEQYF. The CDR3 DNA sequence: TGTGCCAGTAGTATGGGGATGGCTTCTCCGCGGGACGAGCAGTACTTC.

This sequence joins TRBV7-8 and TRBJ2-7, with TRBD1 identical over 7 bases. Germline V lookup: CDR1 SGHVS, CDR2 FQNEAQ. The CDR3 is 12 residues long. Trimming removed 6 bases from V and 6 bases from J; junction bases left unmatched: 5. The CDR3 reads CASRTGNSEQYF. The CDR3 region has the DNA TGTGCCAGCAGGACAGGGAATAGCGAGCAGTACTTC. Variable domain in full (rest from reference TRBV7-8 and TRBJ2-7): GAGVSQSPRYKVAKRGQDVALRCDPISGHVSLFWYQQALGQGPEFLTYFQNEAQLDKSGLPSDRFFAERPEGSVSTLKIQRTQQEDSAVYLCASRTGNSEQYFGPGTRLTVT.

This chain uses TRBV7-2 with TRBJ1-2; D not resolved. With 3 bases removed from V and 2 bases from J, the gap between germline ends came to 4 bases. The CDR3 contains 12 residues. Germline V gene data show CDR1 as SGHTA and CDR2 as FQGNSA. The CDR3, as DNA: TGTGCCAGCAGCTTTGAGAACTATGGCTACACCTTC. It translates to CASSFENYGYTF.

The V and J genes are TRBV28 and TRBJ1-1; D uncertain. The CDR3 is 12 residues long. The germline CDR1 and CDR2 sequences are MDHEN and SYDVKM. Trimming cost V 6 bases and J 7 bases, with 12 bases left between them. The CDR3 is CASRTSGFEAFF. For the CDR3, the DNA is TGTGCCAGCAGGACCTCGGGGTTTGAAGCTTTCTTT.

The chain couples TRBV28 to TRBJ2-2; D gene uncertain. This CDR3 comprises 13 residues. Germline loops: CDR1 MDHEN, CDR2 SYDVKM. V gave up 8 bases and J gave up 3 bases, with 10 bases separating them. DNA for the CDR3: TGTGCCAGCGGCCGCGGAGACACCGGGGAGCTGTTTTTT. This sequence encodes CASGRGDTGELFF.

The rearrangement links TRBV5-1 to TRBJ2-5; tentatively, D is TRBD1 (6 bases). V gave up 7 bases and J gave up 5 bases, with 21 bases separating them. Germline CDR1 SGHRS, CDR2 YFSETQ. This CDR3 is 15 amino acids long. DNA of the CDR3: TGCGCCAGCGACCCCGGCAGGGGCCATACTGAGACCCAGTACTTC. Residues: CASDPGRGHTETQYF. The full variable domain, its missing parts supplied by reference TRBV5-1 and TRBJ2-5, is KAGVTQTPRYLIKTRGQQVTLSCSPISGHRSVSWYQQTPGQGLQFLFEYFSETQRNKGNFPGRFSGRQFSNSRSEMNVSTLELGDSALYLCASDPGRGHTETQYFGPGTRLLVL.

J is TRBJ2-1 and V is TRBV5-1; 12 nucleotides align to TRBD2. Germline CDR1 SGHRS, CDR2 YFSETQ. Trimming removed 5 bases from V and 6 bases from J; junction bases left unmatched: 3. CDR3 length: 14 amino acids. This CDR3 is CASSGLAGSNEQFF. The CDR3 DNA sequence: TGCGCCAGCAGTGGACTAGCGGGATCCAATGAGCAGTTCTTC.

This chain links TRBV13 with TRBJ2-7; TRBD1 matches at 8 bases. V lost 2 bases to trimming and J lost 0 bases; unmatched junction nucleotides: 6. The CDR3 is 16 amino acids. Germline assignment: CDR1 PRHDT and CDR2 FYEKMQ (reference sequence). The CDR3 nucleotides are TGTGCCAGCAGCTTATTGAAGGACAGGGACTCCTACGAGCAGTACTTC. Residues: CASSLLKDRDSYEQYF.

This clone has a single count. The gene calls are TRBV7-9 and TRBJ1-1, with TRBD1 matching over 7 bases. With V trimmed by 5 bases and J by 4 bases, 10 bases remained unmatched. The CDR3 consists of 15 residues. Germline V lookup: CDR1 SEHNR, CDR2 FQNEAQ (reference sequence). CDR3 residues: CASSIKQGTSTEAFF. The CDR3 region has the DNA TGTGCCAGCAGCATCAAACAGGGGACGAGCACTGAAGCTTTCTTT.

The V call is TRBV7-9, the J call TRBJ1-5; 9 bases map to TRBD1. J was trimmed by 5 bases and V by 1 base; bases with no gene match: 3. CDR3 length: 15 residues. Germline V gene data show CDR1 as SEHNR and CDR2 as FQNEAQ (reference sequence). This chain's CDR3 is CASSLGDRAYQPQHF. The CDR3 DNA follows: TGTGCCAGCAGCTTAGGGGACAGGGCGTATCAGCCCCAGCATTTT.

This clone was seen more than once but under ten times. The chain joins TRBV5-6 to TRBJ2-1, with TRBD2 identical over 8 bases. V was pared by 2 bases and J by 4 bases, with 5 bases of the junction left unmatched. CDR3 length: 15 residues. Germline V gene sequence: CDR1 SGHDT, CDR2 YYEEEE. As DNA, the CDR3 is TGTGCCAGCAGCTTCGGGACTAGTACATACAATGAGCAGTTCTTC. Translation gives CASSFGTSTYNEQFF.

As to this clone: The germline gene is not matched at one end of the junction; a read error may be the cause. The gene calls are TRBV7-2 and TRBJ2-7, with 12 positions matching TRBD1. CDR1 SGHTA and CDR2 FQGNSA come from the germline V gene. The CDR3 is made up of 15 amino acids. This CDR3 reads CASSLDGTGGLSMHF. Here the CDR3 DNA reads TGTGCCAGCAGCTTAGATGGGACAGGGGGCCTCTCCATGCACTTC.

V usage is TRBV6-1 and J usage is TRBJ2-7; the D is unclear. CDR3 length equals 14 residues. With 5 bases removed from V and 0 bases from J, the gap between germline ends came to 11 bases. Germline CDR1 and CDR2: MNHNS and SASEGT. This chain's CDR3 is CASSISQSSYEQYF. The CDR3 DNA follows: TGTGCCAGCAGTATTTCACAGAGCTCCTACGAGCAGTACTTC.

This chain connects TRBV5-6 to TRBJ1-2; TRBD1 matches 12 bases. Germline CDR1 is SGHDT and CDR2 is YYEEEE. V shed 3 bases, J shed 7 bases, and the junction held 7 bases outside the gene matches. CDR3 size: 15 residues. The CDR3 protein is CASSYVGQGAVGYTF. CDR3 nucleotide sequence: TGTGCCAGCAGCTATGTGGGACAGGGGGCGGTTGGCTACACCTTC.

This chain links TRBV18 with TRBJ1-1; a possible D gene is TRBD1 (5 bases). The V gene's germline CDR1 is KGHSH and CDR2 LQKENI. This CDR3 spans 17 amino acids. Trimming stripped 0 bases from V and 5 bases from J, with 19 bases between. The CDR3 nucleotides are TGTGCCAGCTCACCACCGACGGGGGAGAGGGTCAGGACTGAAGCTTTCTTT. It codes for CASSPPTGERVRTEAFF. The full variable domain, in which reference TRBV18 and TRBJ1-1 provide the parts outside the CDR3, is NAGVMQNPRHLVRRRGQEARLRCSPMKGHSHVYWYRQLPEEGLKFMVYLQKENIIDESGMPKERFSAEFPKEGPSILRIQQVVRGDSAAYFCASSPPTGERVRTEAFFGQGTRLTVV.

The chain combines TRBV5-1 with TRBJ2-6; D might be TRBD1 (5 bases). The germline gives CDR1 SGHRS, CDR2 YFSETQ. CDR3 size: 16 residues. V dropped 0 bases and J dropped 2 bases, with 9 bases sitting between them. CDR3: CASSLATGTGANVLTF. The CDR3 bases are TGCGCCAGCAGCTTGGCAACAGGTACTGGGGCCAACGTCCTGACTTTC.

This clone has just one count. The J gene is TRBJ2-1, the V gene TRBV5-4, with a possible D match to TRBD2 (5 bases). In germline, CDR1 is SGHNT, CDR2 YYREEE (reference sequence). Trimming stripped 4 bases from V and 5 bases from J, with 16 bases between. The CDR3 is 15 residues long. CDR3 sequence reads: CASSAATTLHNEQFF. The DNA of the CDR3 is TGTGCCAGCAGCGCGGCGACTACTCTCCACAATGAGCAGTTCTTC.

The J gene is TRBJ1-1, the V gene TRBV19, with D possibly being TRBD1 (6 bases). V was shortened by 5 bases and J by 1 base, with 14 bases between the two germline ends. This CDR3 is built from 15 residues. Germline lookup yields CDR1 LNHDA and CDR2 SQIVND (reference sequence). Here the CDR3 reads CASSGGEGQNTEAFF. The CDR3 coding sequence is TGTGCCAGTAGTGGGGGGGAGGGACAGAACACTGAAGCTTTCTTT.